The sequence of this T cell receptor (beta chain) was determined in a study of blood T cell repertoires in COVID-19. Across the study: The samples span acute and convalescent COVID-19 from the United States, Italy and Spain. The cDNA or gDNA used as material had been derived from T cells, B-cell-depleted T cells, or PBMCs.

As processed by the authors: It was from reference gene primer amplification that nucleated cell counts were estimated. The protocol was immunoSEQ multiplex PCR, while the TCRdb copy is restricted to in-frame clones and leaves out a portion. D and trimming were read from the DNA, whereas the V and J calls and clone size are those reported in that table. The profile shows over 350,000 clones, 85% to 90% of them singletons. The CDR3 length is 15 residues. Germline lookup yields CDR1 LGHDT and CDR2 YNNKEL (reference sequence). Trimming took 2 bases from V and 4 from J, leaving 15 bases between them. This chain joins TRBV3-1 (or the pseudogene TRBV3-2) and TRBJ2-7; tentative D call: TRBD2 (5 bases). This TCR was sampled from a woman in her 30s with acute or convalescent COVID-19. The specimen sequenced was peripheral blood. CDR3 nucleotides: TGTGCCAGCAGCCAACTTGGAGGCTATCCTTACGAGCAGTACTTC. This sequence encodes CASSQLGGYPYEQYF.